This T cell receptor beta chain was observed in a study of shared clonotypes between healthy human individuals. Study observations and caveats: Among the subsets, naive ones generally showed larger estimated richness than memory ones. What limited the represented genetic and exposure-history diversity was the small number of donors.

The V end lost 0 bases, the J end lost 3 bases, and 6 bases lay between the germline ends. The CDR3 is made up of 13 amino acids. CDR1 MNHEY and CDR2 SVGAGI come from the germline V gene. In the case of this clone: Its specificity is unknown. This CDR3 is also generated by other DNA sequences in the sample.

Every contributor of samples was a Caucasian grown-up residing in Nashville, Tennessee. TCRdb's table, derived via immunoSEQ multiplex PCR, lists solely in-frame clones and lacks some. The table has 650,000 to 800,000 clones, around 77% seen once. This sequence originates from a woman in her twenties or thirties in good health. Sequenced material: memory CD4+ T cells sorted from blood. Sample subset: CD45RA-negative fraction. This chain uses TRBV6-5 with TRBJ2-7; D is undetermined. CDR3 nucleotide sequence: TGTGCCAGCAGTTACTCGAAGGACTACGAGCAGTACTTC. Amino acid sequence: CASSYSKDYEQYF.